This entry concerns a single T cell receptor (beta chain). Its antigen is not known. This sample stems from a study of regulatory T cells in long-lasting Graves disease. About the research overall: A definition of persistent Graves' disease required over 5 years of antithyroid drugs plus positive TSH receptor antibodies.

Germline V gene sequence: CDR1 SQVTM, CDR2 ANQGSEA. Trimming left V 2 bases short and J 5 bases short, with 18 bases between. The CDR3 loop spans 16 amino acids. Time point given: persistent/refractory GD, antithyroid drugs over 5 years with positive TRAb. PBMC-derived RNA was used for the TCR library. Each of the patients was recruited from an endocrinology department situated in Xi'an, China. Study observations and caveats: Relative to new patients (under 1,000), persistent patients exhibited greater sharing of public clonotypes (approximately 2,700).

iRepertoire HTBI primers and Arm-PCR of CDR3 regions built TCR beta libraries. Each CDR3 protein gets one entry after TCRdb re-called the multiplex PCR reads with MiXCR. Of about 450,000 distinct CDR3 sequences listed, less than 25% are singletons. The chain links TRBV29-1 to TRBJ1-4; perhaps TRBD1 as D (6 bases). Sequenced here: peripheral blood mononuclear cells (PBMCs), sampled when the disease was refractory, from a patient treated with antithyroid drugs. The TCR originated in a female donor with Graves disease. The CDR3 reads CSVELKWGAANEKLFF. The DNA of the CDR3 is TGCAGCGTTGAATTAAAATGGGGGGCCGCAAATGAAAAACTGTTTTTT. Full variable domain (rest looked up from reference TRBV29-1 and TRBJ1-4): SAVISQKPSRDICQRGTSLTIQCQVDSQVTMMFWYRQQPGQSLTLIATANQGSEATYESGFVIDKFPISRPNLTFSTLTVSNMSPEDSSIYLCSVELKWGAANEKLFFGSGTQLSVL.